This entry concerns a single T cell receptor beta chain. The source of the sample is a study of glioma-infiltrating T cells after dendritic cell vaccination. Study as a whole: Three intradermal dendritic cell vaccine injections were given every two weeks.

Profiling relied on immunoSEQ multiplex PCR, and the TCRdb table lists in-frame clones only, not all of them. The table lists roughly 100,000 clones, 90% of them singletons. Specified time point: after dendritic cell vaccination, including at tumor progression/relapse. V gave up 5 bases and J gave up 3 bases; unmatched junction bases: 3. Germline CDR1 and CDR2: SGHRS and YFSETQ. This CDR3 has 13 residues. This chain connects TRBV5-1 to TRBJ1-2; TRBD1 matches 8 bases. The sequence was obtained from a human donor with glioblastoma. Sequencing used blood, obtained after dendritic cell vaccination. CDR3 sequence reads: CASSSGGDYGYTF. In nucleotides, the CDR3 is TGCGCCAGCAGTTCAGGGGGCGACTATGGCTACACCTTC.